What follows are 15 T cell receptor beta chains derived from one specimen sequenced in a study of OX40 agonist ivuxolimab in advanced cancers. This table comes from immunoSEQ multiplex PCR, and its TCRdb copy is limited to in-frame clones, with some not included. The sample consists of some 15,000 clones, roughly 75% of them appearing once. Sequenced material: CD4+ or CD8+ T cells sorted from blood, taken in a trial of the OX40 agonist ivuxolimab. The receptors here all came from an adult with an advanced solid tumor such as melanoma, head and neck, liver or kidney cancer.

This chain connects TRBV27 to TRBJ1-4; the match to TRBD1 covers 9 bases. There are 15 residues in the CDR3. The J segment lost 10 bases and the V segment lost 7 bases, leaving 13 bases of the junction unmatched. Germline CDR1 and CDR2: MNHEY and SMNVEV (reference sequence). The CDR3 region is CASTQTGTGIGKLFF. CDR3 DNA sequence: TGTGCCAGCACCCAAACCGGGACAGGGATCGGAAAACTGTTTTTT. Supplemented by reference TRBV27 and TRBJ1-4, the full variable domain reads EAQVTQNPRYLITVTGKKLTVTCSQNMNHEYMSWYRQDPGLGLRQIYYSMNVEVTDKGDVPEGYKVSRKEKRNFPLILESPSPNQTSLYFCASTQTGTGIGKLFFGSGTQLSVL.

V and J are TRBV6-5 and TRBJ1-5; no definite D call. Trimming stripped 5 bases from V and 4 bases from J, with 9 bases between. The CDR3 consists of 13 residues. CDR1 and CDR2 (germline): MNHEY, SVGAGI. CDR3 bases: TGTGCCAGCAGTGAGACCTTAAATCAGCCCCAGCATTTT. Protein sequence: CASSETLNQPQHF.

This clone has just one count. The V and J genes are TRBV28 and TRBJ1-1; D is perhaps TRBD1 (5 bases). V was shortened by 2 bases and J by 7 bases, with 11 bases between the two germline ends. Per the germline V gene, CDR1 is MDHEN and CDR2 is SYDVKM. This CDR3 spans 13 amino acids. The CDR3 spells CASSLTTVFEAFF. CDR3 DNA sequence: TGTGCCAGCAGTTTAACGACAGTCTTTGAAGCTTTCTTT.

This clone was seen a handful of times. The V and J genes are TRBV27 and TRBJ1-1; unclear D gene. CDR1 is MNHEY, CDR2 SMNVEV, per germline (reference sequence). The ends were cut back, 0 bases at V and 1 base at J, with 9 bases in the middle. The CDR3 loop spans 15 amino acids. This CDR3 is CASSLSPEWNTEAFF. CDR3 nucleotide sequence: TGTGCCAGCAGTTTATCGCCCGAATGGAACACTGAAGCTTTCTTT.

The chain is built from TRBV6-4 and TRBJ2-2, with no clear D. Germline V gene data show CDR1 as MRHNA and CDR2 as SNTAGT. The CDR3 has 12 amino acids. The ends were cut back, 5 bases at V and 3 bases at J, with 4 bases in the middle. The CDR3 nucleotides read TGTGCCAGCAGTAATGACACCGGGGAGCTGTTTTTT. It specifies CASSNDTGELFF.

The rearrangement uses TRBV21-1 and TRBJ2-1. TRBV21-1 corresponds to a pseudogene. This CDR3 spans 15 amino acids. CDR3 sequence (DNA): TGTGCCAGCAGCCCGGACCGCAGCTCCTACAATGAGCAGTTCTTC. Its translation: CASSPDRSSYNEQFF.

The CDR3 nucleotides are TGTGCCAGCAGTTCCGGGAACCAGCCCCAGCATTTT. Translating gives CASSSGNQPQHF. The chain employs TRBV28 and TRBJ1-5, with D unresolved. The germline V gene encodes CDR1 MDHEN and CDR2 SYDVKM. V was shortened by 4 bases and J by 7 bases, with 8 bases between the two germline ends. The CDR3 is 12 amino acids. The variable domain in full, completed from reference TRBV28 and TRBJ1-5, reads DVKVTQSSRYLVKRTGEKVFLECVQDMDHENMFWYRQDPGLGLRLIYFSYDVKMKEKGDIPEGYSVSREKKERFSLILESASTNQTSMYLCASSSGNQPQHFGDGTRLSIL.

This rearrangement joins TRBV6-1 to TRBJ1-4, with D hard to call. Looked up from germline, CDR1 is MNHNS and CDR2 is SASEGT. The CDR3 extends over 14 amino acids. The ends were cut back, 3 bases at V and 4 bases at J, with 9 bases in the middle. CDR3 region: CASSEGSYNEKLFF. In DNA, the CDR3 is TGTGCCAGCAGTGAGGGTAGCTATAATGAAAAACTGTTTTTT.

The rearrangement joins TRBV7-2 to TRBJ2-7, with D perhaps matching TRBD2 (6 bases). The CDR3 sequence is 13 residues long. V lost 1 base and J 3 bases, leaving 7 bases between the germline ends. Germline CDR1 and CDR2: SGHTA and FQGNSA. The chain's CDR3 is CASSLVADYEQYF. CDR3 sequence (DNA): TGTGCCAGCAGCTTAGTAGCGGACTACGAGCAGTACTTC.

Note on this clone: Other DNA sequences within the sample encode an identical CDR3. The V gene is TRBV19, the J gene TRBJ2-7; TRBD2 agrees at 10 bases. The germline CDR1 and CDR2 sequences are LNHDA and SQIVND (reference sequence). With 3 bases clipped from V and 5 bases from J, the junction kept 4 bases outside the gene matches. This CDR3 spans 14 amino acids. The CDR3 bases are TGTGCCAGTAGTATTGTGCTAGCGGGAGACGAGCAGTACTTC. This translates into CASSIVLAGDEQYF.

The gene calls are TRBV7-1 and TRBJ2-3; a weak D match, TRBD2 (5 bases). TRBV7-1 is treated as an ORF (open reading frame) with a function not yet certain. V gave up 5 bases and J gave up 3 bases, with 12 bases separating them. The CDR3 loop spans 14 amino acids. The DNA for the CDR3 is TGTGCCAGCAGCATACCTAGCAGAACAGATACGCAGTATTTT. It yields the protein CASSIPSRTDTQYF.

This rearrangement joins TRBV4-1 to TRBJ2-3; 7 nucleotides agree with TRBD2. After removal of 4 bases from V and 3 bases from J, the junction contained 7 bases not matched to a gene. CDR3 length: 15 amino acids. CDR1 and CDR2 (germline): MGHRA, YSYEKL. The CDR3 nucleotides read TGCGCCAGCAGCCTCAGGGAGGGCCGAACAGATACGCAGTATTTT. It translates to CASSLREGRTDTQYF.

This chain connects TRBV30 to TRBJ2-2; 13 nucleotides agree with TRBD2. Germline values: CDR1 GTSNPN, CDR2 SVGIG (reference sequence). There are 19 residues in the CDR3. The trim removed 5 bases at V and 2 bases at J, leaving 14 bases unmatched. The CDR3 nucleotides are TGTGCCTGGGTGGGGCTCGGGACTAGCGGGACCACCAACACCGGGGAGCTGTTTTTT. Encoded protein: CAWVGLGTSGTTNTGELFF.

This clone counts as medium-sized. The chain carries TRBV19 and TRBJ2-1; D ambiguous. V dropped 7 bases and J dropped 2 bases, with 15 bases sitting between them. The CDR3 has 15 residues. Germline-derived CDR1 and CDR2 are LNHDA and SQIVND (reference sequence). Here the CDR3 reads CASMESVDPYNEQFF. Here the CDR3 DNA reads TGTGCCAGTATGGAGTCAGTGGACCCCTACAATGAGCAGTTCTTC.

In its sample, this clone was seen a few times. This chain uses TRBV6-4 with TRBJ2-1; 7 bases line up with TRBD2. The length of the CDR3 is 15 residues. Per the germline V gene, CDR1 is MRHNA and CDR2 is SNTAGT. Trimming at V came to 0 bases and at J to 4 bases, leaving 3 bases not matched to a gene. CDR3 sequence reads: CASSDSGEGYNEQFF. The DNA of the CDR3 is TGTGCCAGCAGTGACTCGGGGGAGGGGTACAATGAGCAGTTCTTC.